The clone carrying this TCR beta chain has more than one count but fewer than ten. The antigen is undetermined. This entry belongs to a study of T cells after yellow fever vaccination. TCRdb reprocessed the 5' RACE reads with MiXCR, giving one entry per CDR3 protein. The data hold more than 300,000 distinct CDR3 sequences, with about 10% observed a single time. Study results and caveats: A weaker secondary response peaked on day 5, the primary on day 15. Detected again after the booster were most primary-vaccination clones, at 96% CD4 and 80% to 90% CD8.

The TCR originated in a man younger than 30 who received the YFV17D yellow fever vaccine. This sample comprised CD4+ T cells sorted from PBMCs, obtained 45 days after the yellow fever booster vaccination.

CDR3 in DNA: TGTGCCAGCCATCGGAGGGGGAACGCGAACACCGGGGAGCTGTTTTTT. It codes for CASHRRGNANTGELFF. V gene TRBV19 combines with J gene TRBJ2-2; D tentatively fits TRBD1 or TRBD2 (6 bases each). The CDR3 sequence is 16 residues long. Per germline, CDR1 LNHDA and CDR2 SQIVND (reference sequence). Trimming left V 9 bases short and J 0 bases short, with 17 bases between.